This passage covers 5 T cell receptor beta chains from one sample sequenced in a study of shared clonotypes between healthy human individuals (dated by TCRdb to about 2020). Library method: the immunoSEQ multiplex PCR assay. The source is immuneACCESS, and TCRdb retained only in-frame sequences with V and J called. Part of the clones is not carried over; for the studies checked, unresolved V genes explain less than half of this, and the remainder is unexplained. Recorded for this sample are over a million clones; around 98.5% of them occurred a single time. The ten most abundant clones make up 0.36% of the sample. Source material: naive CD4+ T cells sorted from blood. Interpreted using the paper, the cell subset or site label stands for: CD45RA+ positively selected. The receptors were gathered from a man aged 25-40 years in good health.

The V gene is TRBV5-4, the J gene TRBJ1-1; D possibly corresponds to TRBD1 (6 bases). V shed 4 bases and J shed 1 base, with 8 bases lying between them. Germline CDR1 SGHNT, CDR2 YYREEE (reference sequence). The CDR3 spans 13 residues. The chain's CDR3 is CASSKDRNTEAFF. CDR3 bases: TGTGCCAGCAGCAAGGACAGGAACACTGAAGCTTTCTTT.

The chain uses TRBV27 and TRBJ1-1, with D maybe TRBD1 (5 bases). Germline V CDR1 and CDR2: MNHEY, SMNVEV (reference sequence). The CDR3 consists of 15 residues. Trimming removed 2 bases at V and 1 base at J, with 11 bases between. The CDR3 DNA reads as TGTGCCAGCAGTTTAGGGGCCAGGCGGAACACTGAAGCTTTCTTT. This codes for CASSLGARRNTEAFF.

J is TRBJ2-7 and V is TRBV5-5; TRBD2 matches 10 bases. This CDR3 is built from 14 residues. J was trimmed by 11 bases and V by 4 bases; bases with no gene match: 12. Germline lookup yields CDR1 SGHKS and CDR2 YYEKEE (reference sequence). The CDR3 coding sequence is TGTGCCAGCAGCCCGGGACTAGCGACCCTTGTGGAGTACTTC. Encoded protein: CASSPGLATLVEYF.

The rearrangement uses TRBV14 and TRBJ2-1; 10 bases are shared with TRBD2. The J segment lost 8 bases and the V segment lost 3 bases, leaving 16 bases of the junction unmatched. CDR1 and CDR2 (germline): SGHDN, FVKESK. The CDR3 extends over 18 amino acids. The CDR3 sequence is CASSHFPRRLAGADEQFF. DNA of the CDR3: TGTGCCAGCAGCCATTTTCCGCGCCGGCTAGCGGGAGCAGATGAGCAGTTCTTC.

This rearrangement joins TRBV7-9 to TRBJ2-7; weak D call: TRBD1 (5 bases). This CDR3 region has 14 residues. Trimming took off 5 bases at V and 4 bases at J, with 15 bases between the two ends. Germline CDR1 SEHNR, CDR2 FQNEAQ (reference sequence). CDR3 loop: CASSPGSRQYEQYF. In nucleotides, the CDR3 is TGTGCCAGCAGCCCAGGGTCGAGGCAATACGAGCAGTACTTC. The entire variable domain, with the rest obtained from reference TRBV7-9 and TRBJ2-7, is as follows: DTGVSQNPRHKITKRGQNVTFRCDPISEHNRLYWYRQTLGQGPEFLTYFQNEAQLEKSRLLSDRFSAERPKGSFSTLEIQRTEQGDSAMYLCASSPGSRQYEQYFGPGTRLTVT.